This TCR beta chain comes out of a study of blood T cell repertoires in COVID-19. About the study: Spain, Italy and the United States supplied samples that represented acute and convalescent COVID-19.

Assay used: immunoSEQ multiplex PCR; TCRdb lists only in-frame clones, some missing. The repertoire includes about 60,000 clones, more than 60% of them detected once, and around 5.1% sits in the top ten. Sequencing was performed on peripheral blood. The sequence was obtained from a woman in her 70s with acute or convalescent COVID-19.

The CDR3 reads CASGLVGIGGLRDGYTF. The CDR3 DNA is TGTGCTAGTGGTTTGGTAGGGATCGGGGGGTTGCGTGATGGCTACACCTTC. The V gene is TRBV12-5, the J gene TRBJ1-2; tentatively, D is TRBD1 (5 bases). V gave up 0 bases and J gave up 6 bases, with 20 bases separating them. This CDR3 is built from 17 residues. The germline V gene encodes CDR1 LGHNT and CDR2 FRNRAP.